Listed below are T cell receptor beta chains from one sample, sequenced in a study of blood T cell repertoires in COVID-19. Assay: immunoSEQ multiplex PCR; the TCRdb copy retains only in-frame clones and omits some. This sample has about 25,000 clones, with roughly 88% found just once. The sample consisted of peripheral blood. Every receptor here comes from a man between 70 and 80 years old with acute or convalescent COVID-19. Both conserved end residues are part of each CDR3. Fields, in order: D gene, J gene, V gene, clone size, CDR3 length, CDR3 protein, CDR3 DNA. The D gene is left open where the match is weak. Rows give clone size only sometimes, using once, few, many, or a class for an expanded clone.

d_call: NA; j_call: TRBJ2-1; v_call: TRBV7-2; clone_size: NA; cdr3_length: 16; cdr3_aa: CASSLQSADNYNEQFF; cdr3_nt: TGTGCCAGCAGCTTACAATCGGCTGACAACTACAATGAGCAGTTCTTC
d_call: TRBD1; j_call: TRBJ1-5; v_call: TRBV10-3; clone_size: NA; cdr3_length: 13; cdr3_aa: CATGQESNQPQHF; cdr3_nt: TGTGCCACCGGACAGGAGAGCAATCAGCCCCAGCATTTT
d_call: TRBD1; j_call: TRBJ2-7; v_call: TRBV7-8; clone_size: once; cdr3_length: 13; cdr3_aa: CASSRDRRYEQYF; cdr3_nt: TGTGCCAGTAGCCGGGACAGGAGATACGAGCAGTACTTC
d_call: TRBD2; j_call: TRBJ2-3; v_call: TRBV5-4; clone_size: NA; cdr3_length: 18; cdr3_aa: CASSSGTSGRASTDTQYF; cdr3_nt: TGTGCCAGCAGCTCGGGGACTAGCGGGAGGGCCAGCACAGATACGCAGTATTTT
d_call: NA; j_call: TRBJ2-1; v_call: TRBV14; clone_size: NA; cdr3_length: 14; cdr3_aa: CASSQATSWGEQFF; cdr3_nt: TGTGCCAGCAGCCAAGCCACTAGCTGGGGTGAGCAGTTCTTC
d_call: NA; j_call: TRBJ1-1; v_call: TRBV4-1; clone_size: NA; cdr3_length: 15; cdr3_aa: CASSQGRQLNTEAFF; cdr3_nt: TGCGCCAGCAGCCAAGGCAGACAGCTGAACACTGAAGCTTTCTTT
d_call: TRBD1; j_call: TRBJ2-5; v_call: TRBV6-2/TRBV6-3; clone_size: NA; cdr3_length: 13; cdr3_aa: CASSRGQGQTQYF; cdr3_nt: TGTGCCAGCAGCCGTGGACAGGGACAGACCCAGTACTTC
d_call: NA; j_call: TRBJ2-7; v_call: TRBV28; clone_size: NA; cdr3_length: 14; cdr3_aa: CASSFGGRGLEQYF; cdr3_nt: TGTGCCAGCAGTTTTGGAGGCAGGGGCCTCGAGCAGTACTTC
d_call: NA; j_call: TRBJ2-2; v_call: TRBV5-1; clone_size: NA; cdr3_length: 14; cdr3_aa: CASRANANTGELFF; cdr3_nt: TGCGCCAGCAGAGCAAACGCGAACACCGGGGAGCTGTTTTTT
d_call: NA; j_call: TRBJ1-5; v_call: TRBV27; clone_size: NA; cdr3_length: 14; cdr3_aa: CASSTRGSNQPQHF; cdr3_nt: TGTGCCAGCAGCACCCGGGGAAGCAATCAGCCCCAGCATTTT
d_call: NA; j_call: TRBJ1-3; v_call: TRBV15; clone_size: NA; cdr3_length: 17; cdr3_aa: CATSRGRGRETGNTIYF; cdr3_nt: TGTGCCACCAGCAGGGGTCGAGGACGGGAAACTGGAAACACCATATATTTT
d_call: NA; j_call: TRBJ1-4; v_call: TRBV6-5; clone_size: NA; cdr3_length: 14; cdr3_aa: CASSLSVANEKLFF; cdr3_nt: TGTGCCAGCAGCCTGAGTGTGGCTAATGAAAAACTGTTTTTT
d_call: TRBD1; j_call: TRBJ2-5; v_call: TRBV5-1; clone_size: NA; cdr3_length: 16; cdr3_aa: CASRPGQGSGQETQYF; cdr3_nt: TGCGCCAGCAGACCTGGACAGGGGTCAGGTCAAGAGACCCAGTACTTC
d_call: NA; j_call: TRBJ2-3; v_call: TRBV7-2; clone_size: NA; cdr3_length: 17; cdr3_aa: CASSYGGGVYSTDTQYF; cdr3_nt: TGTGCCAGCAGCTACGGAGGAGGGGTATATAGCACAGATACGCAGTATTTT
d_call: TRBD1; j_call: TRBJ1-4; v_call: TRBV5-6; clone_size: NA; cdr3_length: 14; cdr3_aa: CASTQQGAGEKLFF; cdr3_nt: TGTGCCAGCACTCAGCAGGGGGCAGGGGAAAAACTGTTTTTT
d_call: TRBD1; j_call: TRBJ1-1; v_call: TRBV5-4; clone_size: NA; cdr3_length: 15; cdr3_aa: CASSSDRGGDTEAFF; cdr3_nt: TGTGCCAGCAGCTCTGACAGGGGAGGGGACACTGAAGCTTTCTTT
d_call: TRBD2; j_call: TRBJ2-1; v_call: TRBV4-3; clone_size: NA; cdr3_length: 16; cdr3_aa: CASSQNTLAGGNEQFF; cdr3_nt: TGCGCCAGCAGCCAAAACACCCTAGCGGGGGGCAATGAGCAGTTCTTC
d_call: TRBD1; j_call: TRBJ2-3; v_call: TRBV19; clone_size: NA; cdr3_length: 15; cdr3_aa: CASIPGDRGTDTQYF; cdr3_nt: TGTGCCAGTATCCCGGGGGACAGGGGAACAGATACGCAGTATTTT
d_call: NA; j_call: TRBJ2-7; v_call: TRBV3-1/TRBV3-2; clone_size: NA; cdr3_length: 11; cdr3_aa: CASSRVYEQYF; cdr3_nt: TGTGCCAGCAGCCGCGTCTACGAGCAGTACTTC
d_call: NA; j_call: TRBJ1-1; v_call: TRBV28; clone_size: NA; cdr3_length: 13; cdr3_aa: CASSLGATGEAFF; cdr3_nt: TGTGCCAGCAGTTTAGGGGCGACAGGAGAAGCTTTCTTT
d_call: NA; j_call: TRBJ1-2; v_call: TRBV19; clone_size: NA; cdr3_length: 14; cdr3_aa: CASSIDRLNYGYTF; cdr3_nt: TGTGCCAGTAGTATCGACAGGTTAAACTATGGCTACACCTTC
d_call: TRBD1; j_call: TRBJ1-4; v_call: TRBV15; clone_size: NA; cdr3_length: 15; cdr3_aa: CATSRPRQGVEKLFF; cdr3_nt: TGTGCCACCAGCAGACCGAGACAGGGGGTTGAAAAACTGTTTTTT
d_call: NA; j_call: TRBJ1-1; v_call: TRBV5-6; clone_size: NA; cdr3_length: 13; cdr3_aa: CASSLGRNTEAFF; cdr3_nt: TGTGCCAGCAGCTTGGGGAGGAACACTGAAGCTTTCTTT
d_call: TRBD1; j_call: TRBJ1-6; v_call: TRBV18; clone_size: NA; cdr3_length: 17; cdr3_aa: CASSLSPTGGLDSPLHF; cdr3_nt: TGTGCCAGCTCACTTTCCCCGACAGGGGGCTTGGATTCACCCCTCCACTTT
d_call: TRBD2; j_call: TRBJ2-1; v_call: TRBV7-2; clone_size: NA; cdr3_length: 16; cdr3_aa: CASSWVSGRAYNEQFF; cdr3_nt: TGTGCCAGCAGCTGGGTTAGCGGGAGGGCTTACAATGAGCAGTTCTTC
d_call: NA; j_call: TRBJ1-4; v_call: TRBV6-5; clone_size: few; cdr3_length: 13; cdr3_aa: CASSYGAAEKLFF; cdr3_nt: TGTGCCAGCAGTTATGGGGCGGCAGAAAAACTGTTTTTT
d_call: TRBD1; j_call: TRBJ2-2; v_call: TRBV18; clone_size: NA; cdr3_length: 15; cdr3_aa: CASSPVRQGAGELFF; cdr3_nt: TGTGCCAGCTCACCAGTACGACAGGGGGCCGGGGAGCTGTTTTTT
d_call: TRBD1; j_call: TRBJ2-1; v_call: TRBV7-8; clone_size: NA; cdr3_length: 15; cdr3_aa: CASSFAGDRYNEQFF; cdr3_nt: TGTGCCAGCAGCTTCGCCGGGGACAGATACAATGAGCAGTTCTTC
d_call: TRBD1; j_call: TRBJ1-6; v_call: TRBV27; clone_size: NA; cdr3_length: 16; cdr3_aa: CASSPRATGDNSPLHF; cdr3_nt: TGTGCCAGCAGCCCAAGGGCGACAGGGGATAATTCACCCCTCCACTTT
d_call: TRBD2; j_call: TRBJ2-6; v_call: TRBV28; clone_size: NA; cdr3_length: 16; cdr3_aa: CASRPAGSSGANVLTF; cdr3_nt: TGTGCCAGCAGGCCAGCGGGAAGCTCTGGGGCCAACGTCCTGACTTTC
d_call: NA; j_call: TRBJ2-3; v_call: TRBV4-1; clone_size: NA; cdr3_length: 16; cdr3_aa: CASSQDQRIRTDTQYF; cdr3_nt: TGCGCCAGCAGCCAAGACCAGCGGATACGCACAGATACGCAGTATTTT
d_call: TRBD1; j_call: TRBJ1-2; v_call: TRBV19; clone_size: NA; cdr3_length: 17; cdr3_aa: CASSMVRATGFSSGYTF; cdr3_nt: TGTGCCAGTAGTATGGTCCGTGCGACAGGGTTTTCTTCTGGCTACACCTTC
d_call: TRBD1; j_call: TRBJ2-1; v_call: TRBV5-1; clone_size: NA; cdr3_length: 14; cdr3_aa: CASSGQGASNEQFF; cdr3_nt: TGCGCCAGCTCTGGACAGGGGGCGAGCAATGAGCAGTTCTTC
d_call: TRBD1; j_call: TRBJ2-1; v_call: TRBV19; clone_size: NA; cdr3_length: 15; cdr3_aa: CASSRTGAYPNEQFF; cdr3_nt: TGTGCCAGTAGTCGGACAGGGGCGTATCCCAATGAGCAGTTCTTC
d_call: NA; j_call: TRBJ2-7; v_call: TRBV3-1/TRBV3-2; clone_size: NA; cdr3_length: 13; cdr3_aa: CASSHEEPHEQYF; cdr3_nt: TGTGCCAGCAGCCATGAAGAGCCCCACGAGCAGTACTTC
d_call: NA; j_call: TRBJ2-3; v_call: TRBV25-1; clone_size: NA; cdr3_length: 14; cdr3_aa: CASVRGNRADTQYF; cdr3_nt: TGTGCCAGCGTGAGGGGGAACCGGGCAGATACGCAGTATTTT
d_call: TRBD2; j_call: TRBJ2-7; v_call: TRBV7-2; clone_size: NA; cdr3_length: 14; cdr3_aa: CASSLERGPYEQYF; cdr3_nt: TGTGCCAGCAGCTTAGAGCGGGGCCCCTACGAGCAGTACTTC
d_call: NA; j_call: TRBJ1-4; v_call: TRBV6-5; clone_size: NA; cdr3_length: 14; cdr3_aa: CASSDRGSNEKLFF; cdr3_nt: TGTGCCAGCAGCGATAGGGGGTCTAATGAAAAACTGTTTTTT
d_call: TRBD1; j_call: TRBJ1-1; v_call: TRBV7-2; clone_size: NA; cdr3_length: 14; cdr3_aa: CASSKQGGRTEAFF; cdr3_nt: TGTGCCAGCAGCAAACAGGGGGGTAGGACTGAAGCTTTCTTT
d_call: NA; j_call: TRBJ2-6; v_call: TRBV4-2; clone_size: NA; cdr3_length: 15; cdr3_aa: CASSPRDSGANVLTF; cdr3_nt: TGTGCCAGCAGCCCCCGGGACTCTGGGGCCAACGTCCTGACTTTC
d_call: NA; j_call: TRBJ1-2; v_call: TRBV10-3; clone_size: NA; cdr3_length: 14; cdr3_aa: CAISESRSLVGYTF; cdr3_nt: TGTGCCATCAGTGAGTCTCGGAGTTTGGTTGGCTACACCTTC
d_call: TRBD1; j_call: TRBJ2-7; v_call: TRBV29-1; clone_size: NA; cdr3_length: 13; cdr3_aa: CSVEGDRPYEQYF; cdr3_nt: TGCAGCGTTGAAGGGGACAGGCCTTACGAGCAGTACTTC
d_call: NA; j_call: TRBJ1-4; v_call: TRBV4-1; clone_size: once; cdr3_length: 15; cdr3_aa: CASSQDKQGYEKLFF; cdr3_nt: TGCGCCAGCAGCCAAGATAAACAGGGATATGAAAAACTGTTTTTT